Presented here are 23 T cell receptor beta chains from one specimen sequenced in a study of cytomegalovirus exposure and HLA in healthy donors. PCR primers comprised 60 Vbeta and 13 Jbeta primers. Here immunoSEQ multiplex PCR was the method, and the copy in TCRdb shows in-frame clones only, minus some. Of some 130,000 clones in the sample, roughly three quarters were seen once. Material: PBMCs. All receptors come from a man younger than 40 in good health and CMV-seronegative.

The chain couples TRBV28 to TRBJ2-3; D unresolved. Germline-derived CDR1 and CDR2 are MDHEN and SYDVKM. This CDR3 is built from 16 residues. Trimming took 7 bases from V and 0 from J, leaving 17 bases between them. The CDR3 region is CASNKPRGASTDTQYF. DNA of the CDR3: TGTGCCAGCAACAAACCGCGCGGAGCTAGCACAGATACGCAGTATTTT.

This chain connects TRBV27 to TRBJ2-5; 10 bases agree with TRBD1. CDR1 is MNHEY, CDR2 SMNVEV, per germline (reference sequence). V shed 1 base, J shed 5 bases, and the junction held 7 bases outside the gene matches. The CDR3 sequence is 16 residues long. DNA of the CDR3: TGTGCCAGCAGTTTATGGGGACAGGGGTTCGGGGAGACCCAGTACTTC. Amino acid sequence: CASSLWGQGFGETQYF.

This chain uses TRBV6-5 with TRBJ2-2, with TRBD2 identical over 7 bases. The germline CDR1 and CDR2 sequences are MNHEY and SVGAGI. The J segment lost 6 bases and the V segment lost 5 bases, leaving 6 bases of the junction unmatched. The CDR3 extends over 14 amino acids. CDR3 protein: CASSRGLLSGELFF. CDR3 nucleotide sequence: TGTGCCAGCAGTCGGGGACTATTATCCGGGGAGCTGTTTTTT.

About this clone itself: The same CDR3 arises from other DNA sequences in this sample as well. The chain recombines TRBV27 with TRBJ2-3, with 9 nucleotides matching TRBD2. V shed 4 bases, J shed 3 bases, and the junction held 5 bases outside the gene matches. CDR3 length equals 15 residues. Germline-derived CDR1 and CDR2 are MNHEY and SMNVEV (reference sequence). CDR3 sequence reads: CASSYAGGGTDTQYF. CDR3 nucleotide sequence: TGTGCCAGCAGTTATGCGGGAGGGGGGACAGATACGCAGTATTTT.

The genes are TRBV25-1 and TRBJ1-1; tentative D call: TRBD1 (6 bases). CDR1 is MGHDK, CDR2 SYGVNS, per germline. Trimming cost V 3 bases and J 4 bases, with 21 bases left between them. This CDR3 has 17 amino acids. Here the CDR3 DNA reads TGTGCCAGCAGTGACGCCTTGACAGGTCCGACGGGCACTGAAGCTTTCTTT. It yields the protein CASSDALTGPTGTEAFF.

The chain carries TRBV28 and TRBJ2-7; weak D call: TRBD1 (5 bases). V lost 7 bases and J 5 bases, leaving 12 bases between the germline ends. There are 12 residues in the CDR3. Germline V gene lookup returns CDR1 MDHEN and CDR2 SYDVKM. CDR3 residues: CASTGQRHEQYF. The CDR3, as DNA: TGTGCCAGCACCGGACAACGACACGAGCAGTACTTC.

The chain uses TRBV19 and TRBJ2-5, with a possible D match to TRBD1 (5 bases). Germline loops: CDR1 LNHDA, CDR2 SQIVND (reference sequence). The CDR3 runs 13 residues. Trimming removed 3 bases at V and 3 bases at J, with 8 bases between. The CDR3 DNA is TGTGCCAGTAGTATGGGGCAGAAAGAGACCCAGTACTTC. This gives the protein CASSMGQKETQYF. The whole variable domain, remainder taken from reference TRBV19 and TRBJ2-5, is DGGITQSPKYLFRKEGQNVTLSCEQNLNHDAMYWYRQDPGQGLRLIYYSQIVNDFQKGDIAEGYSVSREKKESFPLTVTSAQKNPTAFYLCASSMGQKETQYFGPGTRLLVL.

The genes are TRBV7-8 and TRBJ1-1; no reliable D call. This CDR3 contains 13 residues. Trimming stripped 1 base from V and 7 bases from J, with 10 bases between. Germline CDR1 reads SGHVS; CDR2 reads FQNEAQ. The CDR3 loop is CASSLEHAVEAFF. CDR3 sequence (DNA): TGTGCCAGCAGCTTAGAACACGCGGTTGAAGCTTTCTTT.

This chain links TRBV19 with TRBJ2-1, with D possibly being TRBD2 (6 bases). Germline CDR1 LNHDA, CDR2 SQIVND (reference sequence). With 7 bases removed from V and 5 bases from J, the gap between germline ends came to 12 bases. The CDR3 is made up of 13 amino acids. The CDR3 sequence is CASTVSGHNEQFF. As DNA, the CDR3 is TGTGCCAGTACGGTCAGCGGGCACAATGAGCAGTTCTTC.

The chain recombines TRBV28 with TRBJ2-7; 12 bases are a match to TRBD2. CDR3 size: 16 residues. Germline V gives CDR1 MDHEN, CDR2 SYDVKM. V lost 1 base, J lost 3 bases, and 4 bases stayed unmatched. CDR3 DNA: TGTGCCAGCAGTTTATATCTAGCGGGAGGGCTCTACGAGCAGTACTTC. It codes for CASSLYLAGGLYEQYF.

The chain uses TRBV30 and TRBJ2-1, with D possibly TRBD2 on 7 matching bases. The ends were cut back, 4 bases at V and 8 bases at J, with 15 bases in the middle. CDR3 size: 13 residues. Germline values: CDR1 GTSNPN, CDR2 SVGIG (reference sequence). In DNA form, the CDR3 reads TGTGCCTGGACCTTGGGGGGGGGCGATGAGCAGTTCTTC. Protein product: CAWTLGGGDEQFF.

The table lists this clone with a few counts. The chain has TRBV6-1 and TRBJ2-7, with unresolved D. V dropped 11 bases and J dropped 3 bases, with 11 bases sitting between them. The CDR3 spans 11 residues. Germline CDR1 MNHNS, CDR2 SASEGT. CDR3 region: CAGGLGYEQYF. The DNA of the CDR3 is TGTGCCGGCGGATTGGGCTACGAGCAGTACTTC.

This chain uses TRBV5-1 with TRBJ2-7; D is undetermined. Germline V CDR1 and CDR2: SGHRS, YFSETQ. Between the trimmed V and J ends, which lost 0 bases and 4 bases, there was a span of 5 bases. The CDR3 has 12 residues. The DNA of the CDR3 is TGCGCCAGCAGCTTGGACTGGTACGAGCAGTACTTC. Translating gives CASSLDWYEQYF. Using reference TRBV5-1 and TRBJ2-7 for the parts outside the CDR3, the full variable domain is KAGVTQTPRYLIKTRGQQVTLSCSPISGHRSVSWYQQTPGQGLQFLFEYFSETQRNKGNFPGRFSGRQFSNSRSEMNVSTLELGDSALYLCASSLDWYEQYFGPGTRLTVT.

The rearrangement uses TRBV7-2 and TRBJ1-4; the D gene is possibly TRBD1 (5 bases). Germline CDR1 reads SGHTA; CDR2 reads FQGNSA. There are 15 residues in the CDR3. Trimming took off 5 bases at V and 5 bases at J, with 15 bases between the two ends. The CDR3 loop reads CASSTEPGINEKLFF. The CDR3 nucleotides are TGTGCCAGCAGCACCGAACCAGGGATAAATGAAAAACTGTTTTTT.

The chain is built from TRBV28 and TRBJ2-2; D possibly corresponds to TRBD2 (5 bases). The CDR3 spans 12 residues. Germline V CDR1 and CDR2: MDHEN, SYDVKM. V was cut by 5 bases and J by 9 bases, with 10 bases left in between. CDR3 residues: CASSMGARELFF. The CDR3 DNA sequence: TGTGCCAGCAGTATGGGAGCCAGGGAGCTGTTTTTT.

This chain joins TRBV4-2 and TRBJ2-3; 11 bases are a match to TRBD2. The CDR3 extends over 18 amino acids. Germline-derived CDR1 and CDR2 are LGHNA and YNFKEQ. Trimming removed 6 bases from V and 1 base from J; junction bases left unmatched: 12. The CDR3 DNA reads as TGTGCCAGCAGAATGTTTACTAGCGGGGGTGCTGGCACAGATACGCAGTATTTT. Residues: CASRMFTSGGAGTDTQYF.

The chain is built from TRBV5-1 and TRBJ1-4; 7 bases line up with TRBD1. The CDR3 extends over 15 amino acids. Germline trimming cut 2 bases from V and 9 bases from J; bases unmatched to any gene: 10. The germline CDR1 and CDR2 sequences are SGHRS and YFSETQ. The CDR3 sequence is CASSFETGQNQKLFF. CDR3 DNA: TGCGCCAGCAGCTTCGAGACAGGGCAGAATCAAAAACTGTTTTTT.

This chain joins TRBV5-1 and TRBJ1-3, with 10 bases identical to TRBD1. Germline V lookup: CDR1 SGHRS, CDR2 YFSETQ. The trim removed 0 bases at V and 5 bases at J, leaving 5 bases unmatched. There are 16 residues in the CDR3. CDR3 DNA: TGCGCCAGCAGCTTGGAGGGGACAGGGGTTAGAAACACCATATATTTT. Protein sequence: CASSLEGTGVRNTIYF.

The chain employs TRBV5-4 and TRBJ1-1; 10 positions match TRBD1. The CDR3 extends over 14 amino acids. The germline gives CDR1 SGHNT, CDR2 YYREEE (reference sequence). V trimming: 5 bases; J trimming: 7 bases; junction bases outside the gene matches: 8. This chain's CDR3 is CASSYDRGPSEAFF. CDR3 coding DNA: TGTGCCAGCAGTTACGACAGGGGGCCTAGTGAAGCTTTCTTT.

This chain links TRBV7-9 with TRBJ1-4; D may be TRBD1 (6 bases). CDR3 length: 16 residues. The V gene's germline CDR1 is SEHNR and CDR2 FQNEAQ (reference sequence). V was shortened by 3 bases and J by 3 bases, with 14 bases between the two germline ends. The CDR3 DNA reads as TGTGCCAGCAGCTTTTACCAGGGGATAGCTAATGAAAAACTGTTTTTT. It translates to CASSFYQGIANEKLFF.

The rearrangement joins TRBV30 to TRBJ2-1, with D tentatively TRBD2 (5 bases). CDR1 and CDR2 (germline): GTSNPN, SVGIG (reference sequence). Trimming took off 4 bases at V and 4 bases at J, with 11 bases between the two ends. The CDR3 has 13 amino acids. Here the CDR3 reads CAWTGLTYNEQFF. The DNA for the CDR3 is TGTGCCTGGACCGGACTGACTTACAATGAGCAGTTCTTC.

This chain connects TRBV28 to TRBJ2-7; D is possibly TRBD1 (6 bases). The V end was cut by 7 bases, the J end by 8 bases, with 18 bases between. This CDR3 is 13 amino acids long. Germline lookup yields CDR1 MDHEN and CDR2 SYDVKM. The CDR3 spells CASNDEQGSQQYF. As DNA, the CDR3 is TGTGCCAGCAATGATGAACAGGGTTCCCAGCAGTACTTC.

The rearrangement links TRBV2 to TRBJ1-5, with D possibly matching TRBD1 (5 bases). Trimming shortened V by 7 bases and J by 5 bases, and 18 bases separated the two germline ends. The CDR3 totals 15 residues. CDR1 and CDR2 (germline): SNHLY, FYNNEI. The CDR3 region has the DNA TGTGCCAGCACTCAGGCGGGGGGGGGAGATCAGCCCCAGCATTTT. Encoded protein: CASTQAGGGDQPQHF.